This T cell receptor (beta chain) is from a study of blood T cells in healthy people across ages. Study observations and caveats: Any changes in expanded clonotypes were possibly confounded, as donor CMV status remained unknown.

The CDR3 length is 17 residues. The V gene lost 5 bases and the J gene lost 0 bases, with 18 bases spanning the gap. Germline V gene sequence: CDR1 SGHVS, CDR2 FQNEAQ. Combining a sample-barcoded 5' primer with a J-beta primer mix, a second PCR ran for roughly 7 to 11 cycles. Every cDNA was tagged by a template-switch adaptor with 12 random nucleotides. Each CDR3 protein is one row after TCRdb ran MiXCR on the 5' RACE reads. The sample carries over 950,000 distinct CDR3 sequences, 30% to 40% recorded once. Comments on this clonotype: What it binds is unknown.

This sequence originates from a man aged 18-30 years in good health. The genes are TRBV7-8 and TRBJ2-3; a possible D gene is TRBD1 (5 bases). Sequenced material: blood. CDR3 in DNA: TGTGCCAGCAGCGGAAGGGGTAGGGGCCCAAGCACAGATACGCAGTATTTT. It codes for CASSGRGRGPSTDTQYF.